Below are 2 T cell receptor beta chains sequenced from a single sample in a study of T cell responses to AZD1222 COVID-19 vaccine (dated by TCRdb to the early 2020s). Library preparation was by the immunoSEQ multiplex PCR assay. TCRdb retrieved this table from immuneACCESS and kept in-frame rearrangements only. Not all clones are present; in checked studies, unresolved V genes account for under half, and no reason is known for the remainder. For this sample there are roughly 66,000 clones; roughly four fifths appear just once. The ten largest clones take up under 6% of the sample. This sample's time point label indicates: baseline before first vaccination. This material consisted of peripheral blood, taken on day 0 of AZD1222 vaccination. These receptors were obtained from an adult in good health.

The chain is built from TRBV5-8 and TRBJ1-5; D is undetermined. With 1 base removed from V and 1 base from J, the gap between germline ends came to 9 bases. This CDR3 has 15 residues. CDR1 is SGHTS, CDR2 YDEGEE, per germline. The CDR3 protein is CASSLHYRSNQPQHF. Written as DNA, the CDR3 is TGTGCCAGCAGCTTGCACTACCGGAGCAATCAGCCCCAGCATTTT.

V usage is TRBV6-1 and J usage is TRBJ1-2; 9 nucleotides align to TRBD1. In germline, CDR1 is MNHNS, CDR2 SASEGT. The CDR3 spans 19 residues. V was pared by 4 bases and J by 0 bases, with 15 bases of the junction left unmatched. This CDR3 is CASSGEIRDRVPANYGYTF. CDR3 coding DNA: TGTGCCAGCAGTGGGGAAATCCGGGACAGGGTCCCTGCTAACTATGGCTACACCTTC.